These T cell receptor beta chains were read from a single sample in a study of response to subunit inactivated influenza vaccine. TCRdb passed the RT-PCR reads through MiXCR, listing each CDR3 protein once. The sample consists of about 780,000 distinct CDR3 sequences, approximately 18% of them appearing once. The source material was PBMCs from blood, sampled 5 to 6 days after vaccination. These receptors were obtained from a man aged 50 to 59 who received an inactivated influenza vaccine. Both conserved end residues are part of each CDR3. D genes are given only for firm matches. Part of the rows lack a size; the others show once, few, many or a class for expanded clones.

TRBJ2-1 | . | TRBD2 | TRBV5-1 | CASSWTSDVYNEQFF | TGCGCCAGCAGCTGGACTAGCGACGTCTACAATGAGCAGTTCTTC
TRBJ2-3 | . | . | TRBV24-1 | CATSEPSSTDTQYF | TGTGCCACCAGTGAACCTTCTAGCACAGATACGCAGTATTTT
TRBJ2-5 | many | . | TRBV12-3/TRBV12-4 | CASTESRVRETQYF | TGTGCCAGCACCGAATCCAGGGTTCGAGAGACCCAGTACTTC
TRBJ2-5 | many | TRBD1 | TRBV10-3 | CAISESTGTTMETQYF | TGTGCCATCAGTGAGTCGACAGGGACCACAATGGAGACCCAGTACTTC
TRBJ1-1 | . | . | TRBV24-1 | CATSDSAGVVTEAFF | TGTGCCACCAGTGATTCGGCAGGGGTGGTCACTGAAGCTTTCTTT
TRBJ1-6 | . | . | TRBV9 | CARTYSNSPLHF | TGTGCCAGAACTTACAGCAATTCACCCCTCCACTTT
TRBJ2-1 | few | . | TRBV6-4 | CASSTGRSGDEQFF | TGTGCCAGCAGTACTGGGCGAAGCGGCGATGAGCAGTTCTTC
TRBJ2-2 | . | . | TRBV20-1 | CSARGRDRHTGELFF | TGCAGTGCTAGAGGCCGGGACCGACACACCGGGGAGCTGTTTTTT
TRBJ2-5 | few | TRBD2 | TRBV7-8 | CASSSLVRRLAGGKETQYF | TGTGCCAGCAGCTCCCTAGTAAGGCGACTAGCGGGAGGGAAAGAGACCCAGTACTTC
TRBJ1-6 | few | . | TRBV7-2 | CASSLAEIYNSPLHF | TGTGCCAGCAGCTTAGCGGAGATTTATAATTCACCCCTCCACTTT
TRBJ2-2 | . | . | TRBV12-3/TRBV12-4 | CASRSRDLGELFF | TGTGCCAGCAGGTCAAGGGATCTCGGGGAGCTGTTTTTT
TRBJ2-3 | . | TRBD2 | TRBV6-1 | CASSGPSGSTDTQYF | TGTGCCAGCAGTGGTCCTAGCGGGAGCACAGATACGCAGTATTTT
TRBJ1-5 | . | TRBD1 | TRBV7-9 | CASSRDREDQPQHF | TGTGCCAGCAGTCGGGACAGGGAAGATCAGCCCCAGCATTTT
TRBJ2-2 | many | . | TRBV12-3/TRBV12-4 | CASSFGSANTGELFF | TGTGCCAGCAGTTTCGGGTCCGCGAACACCGGGGAGCTGTTTTTT
TRBJ2-7 | . | TRBD1 | TRBV24-1 | CATSESGTGYEQYF | TGTGCCACCAGTGAGTCCGGGACAGGCTACGAGCAGTACTTC
TRBJ2-3 | few | . | TRBV29-1 | CSVLTLAPSTDTQYF | TGCAGCGTTCTCACACTGGCTCCTAGCACAGATACGCAGTATTTT
TRBJ2-1 | . | TRBD2 | TRBV20-1 | CSATFAGDDEQFF | TGCAGTGCTACGTTCGCGGGAGACGATGAGCAGTTCTTC
TRBJ2-7 | few | TRBD2 | TRBV29-1 | CSVEKLAGGNYEQYF | TGCAGCGTTGAGAAACTAGCGGGAGGGAACTACGAGCAGTACTTC
TRBJ1-2 | . | . | TRBV3-1 | CASSQISNYGYTF | TGTGCCAGCAGCCAAATATCTAACTATGGCTACACCTTC
TRBJ2-5 | . | TRBD2 | TRBV27 | CASSQGGLAGTQYF | TGTGCCAGCAGCCAAGGCGGGCTAGCGGGGACCCAGTACTTC
TRBJ2-7 | few | . | TRBV29-1 | CSVGGGGSSYEQYF | TGCAGCGTTGGGGGAGGGGGCAGCTCCTACGAGCAGTACTTC
TRBJ2-5 | . | . | TRBV5-1 | CASTGGRGKETQYF | TGCGCCAGCACCGGTGGGCGAGGGAAAGAGACCCAGTACTTC
TRBJ1-3 | few | . | TRBV12-3/TRBV12-4 | CASSLYLRGNTIYF | TGTGCCAGCAGTTTATATTTGAGGGGAAACACCATATATTTT
TRBJ2-7 | . | TRBD1 | TRBV11-2 | CASRPSGTGTYEQYF | TGTGCCAGCAGACCATCCGGGACAGGGACCTACGAGCAGTACTTC
TRBJ1-3 | . | . | TRBV10-3 | CAIQISSGNTIYF | TGTGCCATACAAATATCCTCTGGAAACACCATATATTTT
TRBJ2-5 | few | . | TRBV12-3/TRBV12-4 | CASSWKGDQETQYF | TGTGCCAGCAGTTGGAAGGGCGACCAAGAGACCCAGTACTTC
TRBJ2-3 | . | . | TRBV5-1 | CASSRQSDTQYF | TGCGCCAGCAGCCGACAGTCAGATACGCAGTATTTT
TRBJ1-1 | . | . | TRBV7-2 | CASTSVTGSRTEAFF | TGTGCCAGCACCTCGGTGACAGGCTCGAGAACTGAAGCTTTCTTT
TRBJ2-1 | . | TRBD1 | TRBV28 | CASSPAGGGASYNEQFF | TGTGCCAGCAGTCCTGCAGGGGGCGGGGCCTCCTACAATGAGCAGTTCTTC
TRBJ2-7 | . | . | TRBV7-9 | CASSLFGSSYEQYF | TGTGCCAGCAGCTTATTTGGGAGCTCCTACGAGCAGTACTTC
TRBJ2-1 | . | TRBD2 | TRBV12-3/TRBV12-4 | CASSFVGGSYNEQFF | TGTGCCAGCAGTTTCGTGGGAGGGTCCTACAATGAGCAGTTCTTC
TRBJ1-6 | many | . | TRBV5-1 | CASSLEGYNSPLHF | TGCGCCAGCAGCTTGGAAGGGTATAATTCACCCCTCCACTTT
TRBJ1-6 | . | . | TRBV12-3/TRBV12-4 | CASSLTEETPLHF | TGTGCCAGCAGCCTCACAGAGGAGACACCCCTCCACTTT
TRBJ2-7 | many | TRBD1 | TRBV12-3/TRBV12-4 | CASSPRTGRSYEQYF | TGTGCCAGCAGTCCCCGGACAGGCCGCTCCTACGAGCAGTACTTC
TRBJ1-2 | many | . | TRBV5-1 | CASSSRLVYGYTF | TGCGCCAGCAGCTCCCGTCTAGTCTATGGCTACACCTTC
TRBJ1-2 | few | TRBD1 | TRBV5-1 | CASSFGDRSIGYTF | TGCGCCAGCAGCTTCGGGGACAGATCTATTGGCTACACCTTC
TRBJ2-2 | . | . | TRBV2 | CASSEGPTNTGELFF | TGTGCCAGCAGTGAGGGACCGACGAACACCGGGGAGCTGTTTTTT
TRBJ2-3 | . | . | TRBV20-1 | CSARDQGWGDTQYF | TGCAGTGCTAGAGATCAGGGGTGGGGAGATACGCAGTATTTT
TRBJ2-2 | . | . | TRBV6-2/TRBV6-3 | CASTGDKIANTGELFF | TGTGCCAGCACTGGGGACAAAATCGCGAACACCGGGGAGCTGTTTTTT
TRBJ2-5 | few | TRBD2 | TRBV6-2/TRBV6-3 | CASTRRLAGVVETQYF | TGTGCCAGCACCCGCCGGCTAGCGGGAGTAGTGGAGACCCAGTACTTC
TRBJ2-7 | . | . | TRBV5-1 | CASSLVQPSYEQYF | TGCGCCAGCAGCTTGGTACAGCCTTCCTACGAGCAGTACTTC
TRBJ2-3 | . | TRBD2 | TRBV13 | CASSILAGNTDTQYF | TGTGCCAGCAGCATTCTAGCGGGAAACACAGATACGCAGTATTTT
TRBJ2-7 | . | TRBD2 | TRBV5-1 | CASSLGTSGGVEQYF | TGCGCCAGCAGCCTGGGGACTAGCGGGGGGGTCGAGCAGTACTTC
TRBJ1-5 | few | . | TRBV9 | CASSVGTNGGNQPQHF | TGTGCCAGCAGCGTAGGGACAAACGGGGGCAATCAGCCCCAGCATTTT
TRBJ2-6 | . | . | TRBV20-1 | CSASPDSGANVLTF | TGCAGTGCTAGCCCGGACAGTGGGGCCAACGTCCTGACTTTC
TRBJ2-3 | many | . | TRBV4-2 | CASSLAGGLTDTQYF | TGTGCCAGCAGTCTAGCCGGGGGATTGACAGATACGCAGTATTTT
TRBJ1-6 | . | TRBD1 | TRBV5-1 | CASRAGQGSTPLHF | TGCGCCAGCCGGGCGGGACAGGGGTCGACACCCCTCCACTTT
TRBJ2-7 | . | TRBD1 | TRBV20-1 | CSAADRGYSYEQYF | TGCAGTGCTGCAGACAGGGGGTATTCCTACGAGCAGTACTTC
TRBJ2-1 | many | . | TRBV12-3/TRBV12-4 | CASNPTEDPYNEQFF | TGTGCCAGCAACCCGACTGAGGATCCTTACAATGAGCAGTTCTTC
TRBJ2-3 | few | . | TRBV12-3/TRBV12-4 | CASSSLVPGTDTQYF | TGTGCCAGCAGTTCCCTGGTCCCCGGGACAGATACGCAGTATTTT
TRBJ1-2 | . | TRBD1 | TRBV20-1 | CSAWTGGASYGYTF | TGCAGTGCATGGACAGGGGGCGCAAGCTATGGCTACACCTTC
TRBJ2-6 | . | TRBD2 | TRBV9 | CASSPMGLAGVAGANVLTF | TGTGCCAGCAGCCCCATGGGACTAGCGGGAGTGGCTGGGGCCAACGTCCTGACTTTC
TRBJ2-3 | many | . | TRBV9 | CASSVGGQHTQYF | TGTGCCAGCAGCGTAGGGGGACAACATACGCAGTATTTT